This TCR beta chain derives from a study of blood T cells in healthy people across ages. This clonotype was seen only a few times. A second PCR of roughly 7 to 11 cycles used a sample-barcoded 5' primer and a J-beta primer mix. CDR3-containing paired-end reads numbered at least 2.5 million in each sample. In TCRdb, the 5' RACE reads were re-called with MiXCR into one record per CDR3 protein. The sample lists approximately 690,000 distinct CDR3 sequences, 40% to 50% seen once, with roughly 30% in the top ten. The CDR3 length is 13 residues. In germline, CDR1 is DFQATT, CDR2 SNEGSKA (reference sequence).

The rearrangement uses TRBV20-1 and TRBJ2-5; 7 bases fit TRBD1. The J call is uncertain, as TRBJ2-7 better fits the DNA end. This TCR derives from a man older than 75 in good health. The specimen was blood. In nucleotides, the CDR3 is TGCAGTGCTAAAGGACAGGCGAGAGACGAGCAGTACTTC. This gives the protein CSAKGQARDEQYF.